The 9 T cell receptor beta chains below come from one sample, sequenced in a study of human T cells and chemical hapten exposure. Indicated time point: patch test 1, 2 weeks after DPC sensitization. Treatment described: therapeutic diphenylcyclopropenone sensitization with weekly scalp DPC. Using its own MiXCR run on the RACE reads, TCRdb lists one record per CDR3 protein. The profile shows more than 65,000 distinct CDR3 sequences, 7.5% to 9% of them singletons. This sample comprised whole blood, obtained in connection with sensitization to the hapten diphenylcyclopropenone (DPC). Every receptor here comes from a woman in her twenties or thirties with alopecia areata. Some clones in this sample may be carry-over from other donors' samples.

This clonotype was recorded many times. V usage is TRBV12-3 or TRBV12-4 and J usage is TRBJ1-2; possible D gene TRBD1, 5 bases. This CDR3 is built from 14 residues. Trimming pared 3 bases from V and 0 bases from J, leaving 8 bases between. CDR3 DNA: TGTGCCAGCAGTTTCGGGGGAGCTAACTATGGCTACACCTTC. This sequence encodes CASSFGGANYGYTF.

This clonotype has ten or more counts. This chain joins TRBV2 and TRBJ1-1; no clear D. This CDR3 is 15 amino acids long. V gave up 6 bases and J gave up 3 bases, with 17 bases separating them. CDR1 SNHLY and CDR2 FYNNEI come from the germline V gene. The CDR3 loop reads CASSPTTLGDTEAFF. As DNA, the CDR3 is TGTGCCAGCAGCCCAACGACACTGGGAGACACTGAAGCTTTCTTT.

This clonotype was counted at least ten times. The CDR3 reads CASSLRGTRTEAFF. For the CDR3, the DNA is TGTGCCAGCAGCTTAAGAGGGACACGGACTGAAGCTTTCTTT. V and J are TRBV7-3 and TRBJ1-1, with TRBD1 as a possible D gene (6 bases). Germline assignment: CDR1 SGHTA and CDR2 FQGTGA. V lost 1 base and J 5 bases, leaving 11 bases between the germline ends. The CDR3 consists of 14 residues.

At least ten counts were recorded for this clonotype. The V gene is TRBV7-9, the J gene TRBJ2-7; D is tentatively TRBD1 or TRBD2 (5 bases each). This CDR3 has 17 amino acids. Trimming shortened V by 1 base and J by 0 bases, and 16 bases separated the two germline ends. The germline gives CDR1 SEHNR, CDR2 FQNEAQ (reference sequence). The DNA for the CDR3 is TGTGCCAGCAGCTTAGGACTGAGGGGCGAGAGCTCCTACGAGCAGTACTTC. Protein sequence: CASSLGLRGESSYEQYF.

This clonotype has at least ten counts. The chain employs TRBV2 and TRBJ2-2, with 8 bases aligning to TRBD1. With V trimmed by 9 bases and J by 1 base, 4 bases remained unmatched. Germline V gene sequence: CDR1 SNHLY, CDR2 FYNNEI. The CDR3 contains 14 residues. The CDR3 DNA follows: TGTGCCAGTTGGGACAGGCGGAACACCGGGGAGCTGTTTTTT. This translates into CASWDRRNTGELFF.

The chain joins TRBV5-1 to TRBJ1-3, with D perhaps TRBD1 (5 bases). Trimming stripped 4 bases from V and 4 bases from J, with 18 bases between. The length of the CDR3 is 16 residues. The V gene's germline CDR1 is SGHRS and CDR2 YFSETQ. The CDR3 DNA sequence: TGCGCCAGCAGCGGCGACGGGACTCCAAAGGGAAACACCATATATTTT. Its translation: CASSGDGTPKGNTIYF.

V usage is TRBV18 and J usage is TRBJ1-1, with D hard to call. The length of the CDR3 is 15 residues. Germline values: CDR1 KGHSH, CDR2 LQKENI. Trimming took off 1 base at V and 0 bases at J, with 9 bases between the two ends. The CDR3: CASSPLEEVNTEAFF. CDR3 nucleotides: TGTGCCAGCTCACCACTGGAGGAAGTGAACACTGAAGCTTTCTTT.

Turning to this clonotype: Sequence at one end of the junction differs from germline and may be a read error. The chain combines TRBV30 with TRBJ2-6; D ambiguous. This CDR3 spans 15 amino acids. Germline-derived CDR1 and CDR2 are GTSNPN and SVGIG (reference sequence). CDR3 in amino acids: CALAFLLEGANVLTF. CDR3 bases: TGCGCCCTTGCCTTCCTCCTGGAAGGGGCCAACGTCCTGACTTTC.

The CDR3 here is CASTLTSSPTDTQYF. The CDR3 DNA reads as TGTGCCAGCACCCTGACTAGCTCCCCCACAGATACGCAGTATTTT. This chain connects TRBV2 to TRBJ2-3, with TRBD2 matching 7 bases. The CDR3 is 15 residues long. Germline values: CDR1 SNHLY, CDR2 FYNNEI. J lost 2 bases, V lost 7 bases, and 9 bases had no gene match.